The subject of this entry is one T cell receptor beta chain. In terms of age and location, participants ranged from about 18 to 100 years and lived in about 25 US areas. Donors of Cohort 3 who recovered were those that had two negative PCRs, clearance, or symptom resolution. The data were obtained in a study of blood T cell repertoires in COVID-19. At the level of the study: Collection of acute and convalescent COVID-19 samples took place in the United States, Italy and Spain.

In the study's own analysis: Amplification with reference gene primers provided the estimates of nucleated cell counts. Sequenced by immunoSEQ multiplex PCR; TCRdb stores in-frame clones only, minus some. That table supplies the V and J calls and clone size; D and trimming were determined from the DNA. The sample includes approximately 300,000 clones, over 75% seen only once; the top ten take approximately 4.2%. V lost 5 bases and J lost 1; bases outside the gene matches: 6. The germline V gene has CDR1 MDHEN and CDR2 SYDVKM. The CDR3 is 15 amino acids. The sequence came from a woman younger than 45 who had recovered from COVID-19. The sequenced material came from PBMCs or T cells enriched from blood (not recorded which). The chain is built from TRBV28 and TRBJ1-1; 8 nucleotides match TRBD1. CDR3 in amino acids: CASSLGQVGNTEAFF. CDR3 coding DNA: TGTGCCAGCAGTCTGGGACAGGTGGGGAACACTGAAGCTTTCTTT.